This TCR beta chain stems from a study of low-dose radiotherapy and immunotherapy resistance in tumors. Covering alpha and beta chains, TRAV- and TRBV-specific primers were used for the first-strand cDNA. The PCR that amplified TCRs ran for around 22 cycles, relying on a constant-region primer and a V-primer adapter. TCRdb used MiXCR to reprocess the reads, holding one entry per CDR3 protein. The sample records tens of thousands of distinct CDR3 sequences, around 32% being singletons. Germline CDR1 LNHDA, CDR2 SQIVND (reference sequence). The length of the CDR3 is 14 residues. V was trimmed by 6 bases and J by 14 bases, leaving 24 bases between them. This clonotype was recorded many times. This sample's time point: before trial treatment.

The sequence derives from a female donor with ovarian cancer. V is TRBV19 and J is TRBJ2-3; the D gene is possibly TRBD2 (5 bases). This specimen consisted of PBMCs, obtained before treatment. CDR3 region: CASRHQATFTGLYF. CDR3 sequence (DNA): TGTGCCAGTAGGCATCAGGCGACCTTCACCGGACTGTATTTT.